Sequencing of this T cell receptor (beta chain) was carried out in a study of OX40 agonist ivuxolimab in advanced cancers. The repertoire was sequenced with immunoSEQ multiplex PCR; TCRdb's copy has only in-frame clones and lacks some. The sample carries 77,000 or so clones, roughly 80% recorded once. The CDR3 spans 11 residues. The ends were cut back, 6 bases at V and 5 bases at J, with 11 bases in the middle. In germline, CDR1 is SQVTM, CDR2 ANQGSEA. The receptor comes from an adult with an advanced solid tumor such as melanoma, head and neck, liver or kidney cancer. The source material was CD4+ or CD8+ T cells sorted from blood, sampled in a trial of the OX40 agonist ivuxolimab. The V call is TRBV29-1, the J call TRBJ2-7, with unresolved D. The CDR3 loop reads CSVAGVDEQYF. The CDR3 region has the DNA TGCAGCGTCGCAGGAGTCGACGAGCAGTACTTC.